These T cell receptor beta chains were read from a single sample in a study of cytomegalovirus exposure and HLA in healthy donors. Clones were read by immunoSEQ multiplex PCR, and TCRdb kept only the in-frame ones, dropping some. The sample consists of about 180,000 clones, 78% of them appearing once. Sequencing was done on a sample of PBMCs. These receptors came from a woman between 50 and 59 years old in good health and CMV-seropositive. The CDR3 runs from the conserved cysteine through the conserved F or W. The D gene is left open where the match is weak. Size is omitted from some rows. Given values are once, few, many or a class for expanded clones.

v_gene	j_gene	d_gene	abundance	CDR3aa	CDR3nt
TRBV10-3	TRBJ1-4	NA	NA	CAISRTDEKLFF	TGTGCCATCAGCCGGACAGATGAAAAACTGTTTTTT
TRBV14	TRBJ2-5	TRBD2	NA	CASSQSGAGSQETQYF	TGTGCCAGCAGCCAAAGCGGAGCGGGGAGCCAAGAGACCCAGTACTTC
TRBV5-1	TRBJ2-1	TRBD2	NA	CASSARTSGGSNEQFF	TGCGCCAGCAGCGCCCGGACTAGCGGGGGGAGCAATGAGCAGTTCTTC
TRBV7-6	TRBJ2-1	TRBD2	NA	CASSPRTSGNEQFF	TGTGCCAGCAGCCCGAGAACTAGCGGCAATGAGCAGTTCTTC
TRBV19	TRBJ1-1	NA	NA	CASSRGAGGDTEAFF	TGTGCCAGTAGTCGAGGGGCGGGGGGGGACACTGAAGCTTTCTTT
TRBV5-1	TRBJ2-2	TRBD2	NA	CASSPGTSSGELFF	TGCGCCAGCAGCCCCGGGACTAGCTCCGGGGAGCTGTTTTTT
TRBV5-1	TRBJ2-5	TRBD1	once	CASRGQGGETQYF	TGCGCCAGCAGGGGACAGGGTGGAGAGACCCAGTACTTC
TRBV29-1	TRBJ1-2	NA	few	CSVSKEFGYGYTF	TGCAGCGTTTCGAAGGAGTTCGGCTATGGCTACACCTTC
TRBV25-1	TRBJ1-1	TRBD1	NA	CASSPQGSAGTEAFF	TGTGCCAGCAGCCCACAGGGGTCCGCGGGCACTGAAGCTTTCTTT
TRBV5-1	TRBJ1-2	TRBD1	NA	CASSTGQGVGYTF	TGCGCCAGCAGCACCGGACAGGGGGTAGGCTACACCTTC
TRBV6-6	TRBJ1-2	NA	once	CASSYGAGNYGYTF	TGTGCCAGCAGTTACGGGGCCGGGAACTATGGCTACACCTTC
TRBV11-2	TRBJ2-6	NA	NA	CASSLNSGALLSGANVLTF	TGTGCCAGCAGCTTAAATTCTGGGGCCCTCCTCTCTGGGGCCAACGTCCTGACTTTC
TRBV5-4	TRBJ2-3	NA	NA	CASSLERRGTDTQYF	TGTGCCAGCAGCTTGGAGCGTCGTGGCACAGATACGCAGTATTTT
TRBV6-6	TRBJ1-5	NA	few	CASSYSGRSNQPQHF	TGTGCCAGCAGTTACTCGGGCAGGTCCAATCAGCCCCAGCATTTT
TRBV5-5	TRBJ2-7	TRBD2	NA	CASIPSGGAYEQYF	TGTGCCAGCATTCCTAGCGGGGGGGCCTACGAGCAGTACTTC
TRBV6-5	TRBJ1-2	NA	NA	CASSSLKTGLDYTF	TGTGCCAGCAGTTCCTTAAAGACGGGGTTAGACTACACCTTC
TRBV5-8	TRBJ2-5	NA	NA	CASSQVRGSQETQYF	TGTGCCAGCAGCCAAGTACGAGGGTCACAAGAGACCCAGTACTTC
TRBV5-4	TRBJ1-1	NA	NA	CASSTQTGHNTEAFF	TGTGCCAGCAGCACACAAACAGGGCATAACACTGAAGCTTTCTTT
TRBV19	TRBJ2-5	TRBD2	NA	CASSRGGKETQYF	TGTGCCAGTAGTCGGGGGGGCAAAGAGACCCAGTACTTC
TRBV21-1	TRBJ2-7	NA	NA	CASSSDRAYYEQYF	TGTGCCAGCAGCAGCGACAGGGCTTACTACGAGCAGTACTTC
TRBV7-3	TRBJ2-5	NA	NA	CASSLTGGYQETQYF	TGTGCCAGCAGCTTAACTGGCGGGTACCAAGAGACCCAGTACTTC
TRBV15	TRBJ2-6	NA	NA	CATSRGPPGNVLTF	TGTGCCACCAGCAGAGGACCGCCGGGCAACGTCCTGACTTTC
TRBV7-9	TRBJ2-7	NA	NA	CASSSDYKLPYEQYF	TGTGCCAGCAGTTCGGACTACAAGCTGCCCTACGAGCAGTACTTC
TRBV6-4	TRBJ2-7	NA	few	CASSEGRRYEQYF	TGTGCCAGCAGTGAGGGGCGAAGGTACGAGCAGTACTTC
TRBV30	TRBJ2-7	TRBD1	few	CAFRDSYYEQYF	TGTGCCTTCCGGGACAGCTACTACGAGCAGTACTTC
TRBV4-1	TRBJ1-1	NA	few	CASSQAGDRTEAFF	TGCGCCAGCAGCCAAGCGGGTGATCGGACTGAAGCTTTCTTT
TRBV5-8	TRBJ2-7	NA	NA	CASSRPDSYEQYF	TGTGCCAGCAGCCGTCCTGACAGCTACGAGCAGTACTTC
TRBV5-1	TRBJ1-6	TRBD1	NA	CASSLEGAGSPLHF	TGCGCCAGCAGCTTGGAGGGGGCGGGTTCACCCCTCCACTTT
TRBV2	TRBJ2-1	TRBD2	NA	CASKAGAYNEQFF	TGTGCCAGCAAGGCGGGGGCCTACAATGAGCAGTTCTTC
TRBV5-1	TRBJ2-3	TRBD2	once	CASSLATSVSTDTQYF	TGCGCCAGCAGCTTGGCTACTAGCGTAAGCACAGATACGCAGTATTTT
TRBV6-5	TRBJ2-7	TRBD1	NA	CASSPLGTGHYEQYF	TGTGCCAGCAGCCCACTGGGGACAGGGCACTACGAGCAGTACTTC
TRBV27	TRBJ2-7	TRBD1	NA	CASSFGTARTYEQYF	TGTGCCAGCAGTTTCGGGACAGCTCGGACCTACGAGCAGTACTTC
TRBV9	TRBJ1-4	TRBD1	NA	CASSPGTGLNEKLFF	TGTGCCAGCAGCCCCGGGACAGGACTGAATGAAAAACTGTTTTTT
TRBV5-1	TRBJ2-5	NA	NA	CASSLASGLKGATQYF	TGCGCCAGCAGCTTAGCTAGCGGGCTTAAGGGGGCGACCCAGTACTTC
TRBV11-3	TRBJ2-1	NA	NA	CASSQEGNSYNEQFF	TGTGCCAGCAGCCAGGAGGGGAATTCCTACAATGAGCAGTTCTTC
TRBV5-5	TRBJ1-2	NA	NA	CASSLRTGSDGYTF	TGTGCCAGCAGCCTTCGAACAGGATCCGATGGCTACACCTTC
TRBV5-1	TRBJ2-1	NA	NA	CASSPLDTSSYNEQFF	TGCGCCAGCAGCCCGCTCGATACGAGCTCCTACAATGAGCAGTTCTTC
TRBV6-6	TRBJ1-2	NA	NA	CASSRGTLDYTF	TGTGCCAGCAGCCGGGGGACGTTGGACTACACCTTC
TRBV29-1	TRBJ2-1	NA	NA	CSVARTNEQFF	TGCAGCGTTGCGCGGACAAATGAGCAGTTCTTC
TRBV19	TRBJ1-1	TRBD1	NA	CASSINRGLNTEAFF	TGTGCCAGTAGTATAAACAGGGGCTTGAACACTGAAGCTTTCTTT
TRBV10-3	TRBJ1-3	NA	NA	CASLDTGPGNTIYF	TGTGCCAGCCTCGATACAGGGCCTGGAAACACCATATATTTT
TRBV20-1	TRBJ2-5	NA	NA	CSASLQETQYF	TGCAGTGCTAGCTTACAAGAGACCCAGTACTTC
TRBV27	TRBJ2-7	NA	NA	CASSLSRNYEQYF	TGTGCCAGCAGTTTATCGAGGAACTACGAGCAGTACTTC
TRBV9	TRBJ2-7	TRBD1	NA	CASSPGQTSIYEQYF	TGTGCCAGCAGCCCGGGACAGACTTCTATCTACGAGCAGTACTTC
TRBV29-1	TRBJ2-7	NA	once	CSVVQGSSYEQYF	TGCAGCGTGGTGCAGGGAAGCTCCTACGAGCAGTACTTC
TRBV5-1	TRBJ2-2	NA	NA	CASSLMGDFYTGELFF	TGCGCCAGCAGCTTGATGGGGGACTTCTACACCGGGGAGCTGTTTTTT
TRBV30	TRBJ2-5	TRBD2	NA	CAWSGTSIDGAQYF	TGTGCCTGGAGTGGGACTAGCATCGATGGGGCCCAGTACTTC
TRBV6-1	TRBJ1-6	TRBD1	few	CASSARTGQLHF	TGTGCCAGCAGTGCCAGGACAGGCCAGCTCCACTTT
TRBV30	TRBJ2-7	TRBD1	NA	CAWSVGTGPYEQYF	TGTGCCTGGAGTGTAGGGACAGGACCCTACGAGCAGTACTTC
TRBV7-9	TRBJ1-1	TRBD1	NA	CASREGQGARGTEAFF	TGTGCCAGCAGAGAGGGACAGGGGGCGCGCGGCACTGAAGCTTTCTTT
TRBV2	TRBJ1-2	NA	few	CASSERDRSTDGYTF	TGTGCCAGCAGTGAACGAGACAGGAGTACGGATGGCTACACCTTC
TRBV5-4	TRBJ1-3	TRBD1	NA	CASSSGTGFGNTIYF	TGTGCCAGCAGCTCTGGGACAGGATTTGGAAACACCATATATTTT
TRBV5-4	TRBJ2-5	TRBD2	medium-sized	CASRPSGGGVETQYF	TGTGCCAGCAGACCCAGCGGGGGGGGAGTAGAGACCCAGTACTTC
TRBV19	TRBJ2-7	TRBD2	NA	CASSSGGGQAYEQYF	TGTGCCAGTAGTTCCGGCGGGGGGCAGGCCTACGAGCAGTACTTC
TRBV6-1	TRBJ1-1	NA	NA	CASSGRQPPRHTEAFF	TGTGCCAGCAGTGGCCGACAGCCACCGAGGCACACTGAAGCTTTCTTT
TRBV7-8	TRBJ2-7	TRBD2	NA	CASSLPGGGPYEQYF	TGTGCCAGCAGCTTACCGGGGGGGGGTCCCTACGAGCAGTACTTC
TRBV5-6	TRBJ1-4	NA	NA	CASRKGMGEKLFF	TGTGCCAGCAGGAAGGGGATGGGTGAAAAACTGTTTTTT
TRBV29-1	TRBJ2-3	NA	NA	CSVAGRVEDWSQYF	TGCAGCGTTGCTGGCAGGGTAGAAGATTGGTCGCAGTATTTT